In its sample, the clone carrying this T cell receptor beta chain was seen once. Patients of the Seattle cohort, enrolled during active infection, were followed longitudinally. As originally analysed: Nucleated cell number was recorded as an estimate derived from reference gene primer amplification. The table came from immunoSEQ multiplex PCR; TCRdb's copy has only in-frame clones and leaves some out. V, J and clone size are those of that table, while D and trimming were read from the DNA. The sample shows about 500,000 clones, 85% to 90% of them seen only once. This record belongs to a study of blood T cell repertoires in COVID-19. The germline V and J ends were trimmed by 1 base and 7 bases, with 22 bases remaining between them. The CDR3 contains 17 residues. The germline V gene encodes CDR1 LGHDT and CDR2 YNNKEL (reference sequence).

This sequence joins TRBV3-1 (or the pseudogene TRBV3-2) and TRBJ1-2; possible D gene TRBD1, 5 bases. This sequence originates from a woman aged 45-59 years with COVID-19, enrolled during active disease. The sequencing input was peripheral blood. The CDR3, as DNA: TGTGCCAGCAGCCAAGGTATTGGTTCGGGGGATGTCAGTGGCTACACCTTC. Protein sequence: CASSQGIGSGDVSGYTF.